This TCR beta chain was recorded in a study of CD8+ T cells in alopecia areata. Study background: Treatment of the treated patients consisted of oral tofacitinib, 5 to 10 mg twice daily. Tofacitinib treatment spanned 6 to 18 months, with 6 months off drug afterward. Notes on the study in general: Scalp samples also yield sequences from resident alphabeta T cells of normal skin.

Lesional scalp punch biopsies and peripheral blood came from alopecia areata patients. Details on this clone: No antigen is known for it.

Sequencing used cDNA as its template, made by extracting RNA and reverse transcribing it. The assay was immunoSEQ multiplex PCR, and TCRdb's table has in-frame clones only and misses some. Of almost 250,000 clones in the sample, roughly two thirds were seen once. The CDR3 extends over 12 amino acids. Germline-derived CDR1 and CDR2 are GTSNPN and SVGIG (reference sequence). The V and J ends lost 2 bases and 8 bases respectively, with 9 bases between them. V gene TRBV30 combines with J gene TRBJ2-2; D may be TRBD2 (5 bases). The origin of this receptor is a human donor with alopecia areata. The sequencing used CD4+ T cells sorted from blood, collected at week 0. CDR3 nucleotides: TGTGCCTGGAGTTCCGGGGAAGGGGAGCTGTTTTTT. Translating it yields CAWSSGEGELFF. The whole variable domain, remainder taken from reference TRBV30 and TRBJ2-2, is SQTIHQWPATLVQPVGSPLSLECTVEGTSNPNLYWYRQAAGRGLQLLFYSVGIGQISSEVPQNLSASRPQDRQFILSSKKLLLSDSGFYLCAWSSGEGELFFGEGSRLTVL.